What follows is one TCR beta chain and its context. This clonotype was seen a few times. The specificity of this receptor is unknown. No per-base quality is available; no much larger clone lies one base away. The instrument was an Illumina HiSeq 2500. Quantitative 5'-RACE with molecular barcodes was the method used to prepare the TCR beta libraries. Per the original workflow: A new computational method based on a probabilistic model of VDJ rearrangement was used to identify disease-linked TCR variants. Using fastp trimming at Q25 and MiXCR clonotype assembly, TCRdb reanalyzed the public sequencing data and kept in-frame beta chains. Duplicate CDR3 protein sequences are folded into a single record with the most common DNA and genes. The authors' filters were not applied to this entry. In this sample the table shows approximately 200,000 distinct CDR3 sequences, roughly 13% of which occur a single time. Jointly, the top ten make up approximately 17% of the sample.

This sample was included in a study of CD8 T cells in ankylosing spondylitis (dated by TCRdb to the late 2010s). Background on the whole study: The study profiled T cell receptor beta repertoires in healthy donors and ankylosing spondylitis patients to find disease-linked TCR variants. Peripheral blood samples were taken, and synovial fluid was additionally collected from ankylosing spondylitis patients. In total, the full study cohort was made up of approximately 99 healthy donors and approximately 24 ankylosing spondylitis patients. Findings and caveats that apply to the study as a whole: A CD8+ phenotype was shown by the disease-linked clones, which were found at relatively low frequencies in peripheral blood. Some TCR beta motif variants had previously been reported in synovial fluid and blood of reactive arthritis patients, which suggested common disease-initiation mechanisms. The disease-linked clones were reported as significantly enriched in matched synovial fluid samples from ankylosing spondylitis patients. Blood from ankylosing spondylitis patients appeared to be characterized by a TCR beta motif made up of several highly homologous amino acid variants.

V ends up 4 bases short and J 3 bases short, with an unmatched junction base count of 4. CDR1 is given as SGHRS and CDR2 as YFSETQ, both from the germline V gene. The cysteine opens and the phenylalanine closes a CDR3 of 15 amino acids. Left in the record is the CDR3 DNA by itself, 45 bases read in frame from the first base. Recombination connected TRBV5-1 to TRBJ2-5; 12 middle bases align to TRBD2. The sequencing sample was made of blood, either unsorted or a sorted T cell fraction (not recorded which). The sequence derives from a male donor with ankylosing spondylitis or in good health (not recorded which). The sequenced DNA: TGCGCCAGCAGCCGGTGGACTAGCGGGGAAGAGACCCAGTACTTC. This is translated as CASSRWTSGEETQYF.